Shown below are 14 T cell receptor beta chains from a single sample sequenced in a study of shared clonotypes between healthy human individuals. Naive CD8 cells were CD45RO-negative, positively selected for CCR7, excluding terminally differentiated effector memory CD45RA+ cells. Profiled with immunoSEQ multiplex PCR; TCRdb holds only in-frame clones, not every one. Seen here are 450,000 to 700,000 clones, roughly 95% observed once, and the top ten hold roughly 0.1%. The sample taken for sequencing was naive CD8+ T cells sorted from blood. These receptors were collected from a woman in her twenties or thirties in good health.

As to this clone: The junction departs from the called germline gene at one end, perhaps through a read error. The chain combines TRBV30 with TRBJ2-7; D might be TRBD2 (5 bases). Per the germline V gene, CDR1 is GTSNPN and CDR2 is SVGIG (reference sequence). The CDR3 extends over 12 amino acids. The CDR3 DNA follows: TGTGCCTGGAGTTACGAAAATAACGGGGTGCTATTC. Translating gives CAWSYENNGVLF. Full variable domain (missing parts from reference TRBV30 and TRBJ2-7): SQTIHQWPATLVQPVGSPLSLECTVEGTSNPNLYWYRQAAGRGLQLLFYSVGIGQISSEVPQNLSASRPQDRQFILSSKKLLLSDSGFYLCAWSYENNGVLFGPGTRLTVT.

The rearrangement uses TRBV28 and TRBJ2-6; 7 positions match TRBD1. Germline-derived CDR1 and CDR2 are MDHEN and SYDVKM. This CDR3 comprises 17 residues. V gave up 5 bases and J gave up 4 bases; unmatched junction bases: 11. Here the CDR3 reads CASSPRTGLVGANVLTF. The CDR3 coding sequence is TGTGCCAGCAGTCCTCGGACAGGTTTGGTCGGGGCCAACGTCCTGACTTTC.

The chain combines TRBV5-6 with TRBJ2-5; 9 bases map to TRBD2. J lost 5 bases, V lost 3 bases, and 14 bases had no gene match. The CDR3 covers 17 residues. Looked up from germline, CDR1 is SGHDT and CDR2 is YYEEEE. The CDR3 bases are TGTGCCAGCAGCTGGACCCACGGCGGGAGGGCCGCGGAGACCCAGTACTTC. Encoded protein: CASSWTHGGRAAETQYF. The full variable domain, completed using reference TRBV5-6 and TRBJ2-5, is DAGVTQSPTHLIKTRGQQVTLRCSPKSGHDTVSWYQQALGQGPQFIFQYYEEEERQRGNFPDRFSGHQFPNYSSELNVNALLLGDSALYLCASSWTHGGRAAETQYFGPGTRLLVL.

V gene TRBV6-5 combines with J gene TRBJ2-1, with D perhaps TRBD2 (6 bases). Deletions cut 6 bases from V and 4 bases from J, with 13 bases between. Germline lookup yields CDR1 MNHEY and CDR2 SVGAGI. The CDR3 has 14 residues. The CDR3 protein is CASSPGDIYNEQFF. In DNA, the CDR3 is TGTGCCAGCAGCCCGGGAGATATATACAATGAGCAGTTCTTC.

The CDR3 DNA reads TGTGCCAGCAGTTTACTCGGCTCGGCGGGAGGGGAAGATACGCAGTATTTT. Translated: CASSLLGSAGGEDTQYF. This chain connects TRBV28 to TRBJ2-3; TRBD2 aligns across 9 bases. Germline V CDR1 and CDR2: MDHEN, SYDVKM. This CDR3 spans 17 amino acids. V lost 2 bases, J lost 5 bases, and 11 bases stayed unmatched.

The chain recombines TRBV19 with TRBJ1-1, with D uncertain. Germline V gene data show CDR1 as LNHDA and CDR2 as SQIVND (reference sequence). V gave up 0 bases and J gave up 0 bases, with 8 bases separating them. The CDR3 totals 15 residues. CDR3 nucleotides: TGTGCCAGTAGTATAGATGAAATACTGAACACTGAAGCTTTCTTT. It is translated as CASSIDEILNTEAFF.

The CDR3 DNA reads TGTGCCAGCAGTTTAAGGCATTGGCAAGAAGCTTTCTTT. Encoded protein: CASSLRHWQEAFF. This chain connects TRBV28 to TRBJ1-1; D remains ambiguous. CDR3 length: 13 amino acids. V was trimmed by 2 bases and J by 8 bases, leaving 12 bases between them. CDR1 MDHEN and CDR2 SYDVKM come from the germline V gene.

This sequence joins TRBV11-2 and TRBJ2-3; a weak D match, TRBD1 (5 bases). The germline gives CDR1 SGHAT, CDR2 FQNNGV. The germline V and J ends were trimmed by 5 bases and 6 bases, with 12 bases remaining between them. The CDR3 totals 13 residues. Here the CDR3 reads CASSLTVSDTQYF. As DNA, the CDR3 is TGTGCCAGCAGCCTGACAGTTTCCGATACGCAGTATTTT.

The genes are TRBV7-8 and TRBJ1-5; weak D call: TRBD1 (6 bases). From germline, CDR1 is SGHVS and CDR2 FQNEAQ. The CDR3 spans 17 residues. The V and J ends lost 1 base and 2 bases respectively, with 15 bases between them. The CDR3 protein is CASSLVARGGGNQPQHF. As DNA, the CDR3 is TGTGCCAGCAGCTTAGTGGCCAGGGGAGGTGGCAATCAGCCCCAGCATTTT.

The V gene is TRBV29-1, the J gene TRBJ2-3; the match to TRBD2 covers 11 bases. The CDR3 is made up of 14 amino acids. CDR1 is SQVTM and CDR2 is ANQGSEA in the germline V gene. Trimming cost V 1 base and J 4 bases; bases outside gene matches: 1. The CDR3 here is CSVEGSGRADTQYF. The CDR3 DNA is TGCAGCGTTGAAGGTAGCGGGAGGGCAGATACGCAGTATTTT.

The CDR3 reads CASHQEGTGRALGEKLFF. The CDR3 nucleotides read TGTGCCAGCCACCAAGAGGGGACAGGGAGGGCACTGGGGGAAAAACTGTTTTTT. The chain has TRBV27 and TRBJ1-4; TRBD1 matches 9 bases. V was clipped by 8 bases and J by 8 bases; unmatched bases: 21. Germline CDR1 is MNHEY and CDR2 is SMNVEV (reference sequence). The CDR3 is 18 residues long.

The chain links TRBV27 to TRBJ2-5; D is perhaps TRBD2 (5 bases). V lost 8 bases and J 11 bases, leaving 12 bases between the germline ends. Germline lookup yields CDR1 MNHEY and CDR2 SMNVEV (reference sequence). The CDR3 covers 10 residues. In DNA, the CDR3 is TGTGCCAGCGGGTGGTGGGAGCAGTACTTC. Its protein is CASGWWEQYF.

The CDR3 DNA sequence: TGTGCCAGTAGTATATCGAGTAGCTCCTACGAGCAGTACTTC. Its protein product is CASSISSSSYEQYF. The rearrangement links TRBV19 to TRBJ2-7; D is ambiguous. The CDR3 covers 14 residues. CDR1 and CDR2 from the germline V gene are LNHDA and SQIVND (reference sequence). Trimming removed 2 bases from V and 0 bases from J, with 8 bases in between.

With respect to this clone: The same CDR3 is also encoded by other DNA sequences in this sample. The rearrangement links TRBV9 to TRBJ1-5; D is uncertain. In germline, CDR1 is SGDLS, CDR2 YYNGEE. The CDR3 runs to 15 residues. Deletions cut 0 bases from V and 0 bases from J, with 7 bases between. CDR3 bases: TGTGCCAGCAGCGTAGGACGGAATAGCAATCAGCCCCAGCATTTT. Protein product: CASSVGRNSNQPQHF.